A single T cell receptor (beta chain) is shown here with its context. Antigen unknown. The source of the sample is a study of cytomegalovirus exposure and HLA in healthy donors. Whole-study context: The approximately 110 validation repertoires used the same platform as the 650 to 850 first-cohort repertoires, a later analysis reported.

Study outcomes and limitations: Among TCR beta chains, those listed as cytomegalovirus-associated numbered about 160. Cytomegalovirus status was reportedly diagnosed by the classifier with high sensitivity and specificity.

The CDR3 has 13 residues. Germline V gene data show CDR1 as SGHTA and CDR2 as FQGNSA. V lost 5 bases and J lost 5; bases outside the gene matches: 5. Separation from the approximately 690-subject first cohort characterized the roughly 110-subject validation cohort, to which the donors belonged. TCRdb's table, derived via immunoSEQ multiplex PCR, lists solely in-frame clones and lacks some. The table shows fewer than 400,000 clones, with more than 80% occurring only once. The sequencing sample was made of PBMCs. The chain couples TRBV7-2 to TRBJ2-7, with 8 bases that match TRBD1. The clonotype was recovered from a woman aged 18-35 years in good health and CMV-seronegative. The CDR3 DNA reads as TGTGCCAGCAGCCGCGGACAGGGTGACGAGCAGTACTTC. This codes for CASSRGQGDEQYF.